The T cell receptor (beta chain) under discussion was sequenced for a study of blood T cell repertoires in COVID-19. Whole-study context: From the United States, Italy and Spain came samples of acute and convalescent COVID-19. From T cells, B-cell-depleted T cells, or PBMCs came the material, which was cDNA or gDNA.

This CDR3 region has 17 residues. The V segment lost 3 bases and the J segment 2 bases; nucleotides outside the gene matches: 10. Germline CDR1 is ENHRY and CDR2 is SYGVKD. Authors' analysis steps: Reference gene primers were amplified, and this amplification served to estimate nucleated cell counts. Some clones are missing from TCRdb's copy, which holds only in-frame ones; the method was immunoSEQ multiplex PCR. That table supplies the V and J calls and clone size; D and trimming were determined from the DNA. The sample holds 95,000 to 150,000 clones; over 80% are singletons and the top ten take 10% to 15%.

The sequencing sample was made of peripheral blood. V is TRBV10-3 and J is TRBJ1-5; TRBD1 matches at 7 bases. The clonotype comes from a man between 60 and 75 years old with acute or convalescent COVID-19. The CDR3 reads CAISESQGVGRNQPQHF. As DNA, the CDR3 is TGTGCCATCAGTGAAAGTCAGGGGGTGGGACGCAATCAGCCCCAGCATTTT.